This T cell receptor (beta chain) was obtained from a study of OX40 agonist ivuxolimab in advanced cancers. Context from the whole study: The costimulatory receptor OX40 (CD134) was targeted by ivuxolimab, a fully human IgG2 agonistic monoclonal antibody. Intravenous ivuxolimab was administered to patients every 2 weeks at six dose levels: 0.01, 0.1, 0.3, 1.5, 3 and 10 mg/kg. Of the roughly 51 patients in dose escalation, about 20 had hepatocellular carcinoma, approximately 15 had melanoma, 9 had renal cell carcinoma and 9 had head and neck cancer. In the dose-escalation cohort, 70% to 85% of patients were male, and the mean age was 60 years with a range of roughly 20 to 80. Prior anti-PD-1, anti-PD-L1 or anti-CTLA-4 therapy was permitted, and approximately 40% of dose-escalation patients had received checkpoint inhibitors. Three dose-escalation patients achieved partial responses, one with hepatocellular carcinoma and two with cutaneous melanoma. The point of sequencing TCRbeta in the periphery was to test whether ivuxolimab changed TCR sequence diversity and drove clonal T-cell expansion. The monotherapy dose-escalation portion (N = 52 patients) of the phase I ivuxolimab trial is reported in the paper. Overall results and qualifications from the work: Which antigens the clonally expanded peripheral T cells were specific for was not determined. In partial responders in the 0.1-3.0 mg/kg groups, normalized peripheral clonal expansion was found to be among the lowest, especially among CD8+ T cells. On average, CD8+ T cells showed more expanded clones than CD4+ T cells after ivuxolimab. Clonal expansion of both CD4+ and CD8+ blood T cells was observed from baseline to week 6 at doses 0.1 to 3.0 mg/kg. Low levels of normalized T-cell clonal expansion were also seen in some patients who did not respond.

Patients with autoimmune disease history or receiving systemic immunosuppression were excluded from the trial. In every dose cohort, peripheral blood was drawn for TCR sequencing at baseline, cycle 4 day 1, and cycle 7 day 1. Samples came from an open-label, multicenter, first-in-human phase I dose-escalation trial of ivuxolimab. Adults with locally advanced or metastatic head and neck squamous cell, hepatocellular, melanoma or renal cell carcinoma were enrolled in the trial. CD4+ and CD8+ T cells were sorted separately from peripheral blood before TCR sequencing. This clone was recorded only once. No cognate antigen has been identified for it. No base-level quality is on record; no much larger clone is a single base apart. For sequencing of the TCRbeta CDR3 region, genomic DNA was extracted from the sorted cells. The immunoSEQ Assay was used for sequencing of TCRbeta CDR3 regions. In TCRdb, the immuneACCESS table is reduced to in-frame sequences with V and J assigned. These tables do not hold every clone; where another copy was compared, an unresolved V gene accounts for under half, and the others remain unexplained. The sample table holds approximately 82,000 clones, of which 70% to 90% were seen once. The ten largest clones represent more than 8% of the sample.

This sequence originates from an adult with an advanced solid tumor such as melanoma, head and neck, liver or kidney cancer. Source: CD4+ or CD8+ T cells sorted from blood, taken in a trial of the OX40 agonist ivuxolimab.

For the CDR3, the sequence is CASRFPPPTHEQYF. The DNA sequence is TGTGCCAGCAGATTTCCCCCCCCCACACACGAGCAGTACTTC. The rearrangement combines TRBV6-4 with TRBJ2-7; no D gene can be assigned with confidence. The CDR1 and CDR2 encoded by the germline V gene are MRHNA and SNTAGT. The germline ends are 17 bases apart after V is trimmed by 6 bases and J by 5 bases. The CDR3 measures 14 amino acids from cysteine to phenylalanine. CDR3 DNA only is kept here, 42 bases in frame from base 1.